A single sample gave rise to the 12 T cell receptor beta chains below, sequenced in a study of brain T cells in children with intractable seizures. TCRdb's table, derived via immunoSEQ multiplex PCR, lists solely in-frame clones and lacks some. The sample contains roughly 120,000 clones, 90% to 95% of which appear only once. Sequenced material: peripheral blood, taken at surgery. These receptors originate from a boy younger than two with hemimegalencephaly and intractable seizures.

This chain connects TRBV28 to TRBJ2-7; D is perhaps TRBD2 (5 bases). Trimming took 5 bases from V and 0 from J, leaving 20 bases between them. The CDR3 extends over 17 amino acids. From germline, CDR1 is MDHEN and CDR2 SYDVKM. The CDR3 DNA reads as TGTGCCAGCAGTCCTCAGCCAATTAGCGCCAGCTCCTACGAGCAGTACTTC. Translating it yields CASSPQPISASSYEQYF.

The table lists this clone with a count of one. V and J are TRBV4-1 and TRBJ1-5; D unclear. Between the trimmed V and J ends, which lost 1 base and 8 bases, there was a span of 12 bases. This CDR3 has 14 amino acids. Germline V gene lookup returns CDR1 MGHRA and CDR2 YSYEKL. The CDR3 here is CASSQVGVPEPQHF. The CDR3 nucleotides are TGCGCCAGCAGCCAAGTCGGGGTGCCGGAGCCCCAGCATTTT.

CDR3 in amino acids: CASSLESAGTEAFF. The CDR3 DNA follows: TGCGCCAGCAGCTTGGAGTCGGCGGGGACTGAAGCTTTCTTT. This chain connects TRBV5-1 to TRBJ1-1; D ambiguous. The CDR3 extends over 14 amino acids. V was pared by 0 bases and J by 5 bases, with 11 bases between. CDR1 is SGHRS, CDR2 YFSETQ, per germline.

The chain is built from TRBV2 and TRBJ2-7, with 7 bases matching TRBD2. In germline, CDR1 is SNHLY, CDR2 FYNNEI. Trimming removed 1 base from V and 0 bases from J; junction bases left unmatched: 3. The CDR3 spans 15 residues. The CDR3 coding sequence is TGTGCCAGCAGTGAAGGGGGGGGTGGCTCCTACGAGCAGTACTTC. Its protein is CASSEGGGGSYEQYF.

The rearrangement uses TRBV24-1 and TRBJ1-2; maybe TRBD1 (5 bases). V lost 6 bases, J lost 0 bases, and 16 bases lay in between. The CDR3 extends over 16 amino acids. Germline lookup yields CDR1 KGHDR and CDR2 SFDVKD. CDR3 coding DNA: TGTGCCACCAGTACTTCGAGGGGACCAGCTAACTATGGCTACACCTTC. It specifies CATSTSRGPANYGYTF.

The chain employs TRBV6-5 and TRBJ2-3; no reliable D call. The CDR3 sequence is 14 residues long. Trimming cost V 7 bases and J 3 bases, with 14 bases left between them. Germline V lookup: CDR1 MNHEY, CDR2 SVGAGI. The CDR3 loop is CASTPIRPTDTQYF. The CDR3 nucleotides read TGTGCCAGCACTCCGATCCGCCCGACAGATACGCAGTATTTT.

This clone appeared once. The chain is built from TRBV5-1 and TRBJ2-1, with a possible D match to TRBD1 (6 bases). The CDR3 covers 16 residues. Deletions cut 2 bases from V and 4 bases from J, with 16 bases between. Germline V gene data show CDR1 as SGHRS and CDR2 as YFSETQ. The DNA for the CDR3 is TGCGCCAGCAGCTTATCATCGGACAGAGTTTACAATGAGCAGTTCTTC. It translates to CASSLSSDRVYNEQFF.

V usage is TRBV7-9 and J usage is TRBJ1-3; D unclear. In germline, CDR1 is SEHNR, CDR2 FQNEAQ (reference sequence). The CDR3 spans 17 residues. V was clipped by 2 bases and J by 0 bases, with 14 bases between them. CDR3 protein: CASSLQNGRSSGNTIYF. The CDR3 DNA is TGTGCCAGCAGCTTACAAAATGGCCGAAGCTCTGGAAACACCATATATTTT.

The CDR3 is CASSSFGEETQYF. Here the CDR3 DNA reads TGTGCCAGCAGCTCCTTCGGGGAAGAGACCCAGTACTTC. This chain uses TRBV11-3 with TRBJ2-5; the D gene is possibly TRBD2 (5 bases). This CDR3 is 13 amino acids long. In germline, CDR1 is SGHNT, CDR2 YENEEA. V was cut by 4 bases and J by 3 bases, with 9 bases left in between. Full variable domain (remainder filled in from reference TRBV11-3 and TRBJ2-5): EAGVVQSPRYKIIEKKQPVAFWCNPISGHNTLYWYLQNLGQGPELLIRYENEEAVDDSQLPKDRFSAERLKGVDSTLKIQPAELGDSAVYLCASSSFGEETQYFGPGTRLLVL.

The chain joins TRBV24-1 to TRBJ2-7; no definite D call. In germline, CDR1 is KGHDR, CDR2 SFDVKD. This CDR3 is 11 amino acids long. V was pared by 1 base and J by 5 bases, with 2 bases between. The CDR3 protein is CATSDFHEQYF. CDR3 bases: TGTGCCACCAGTGATTTCCACGAGCAGTACTTC.

CDR3 residues: CASSITGTTYEQYF. The CDR3 nucleotides read TGTGCCAGCAGCATCACCGGGACAACCTACGAGCAGTACTTC. The chain joins TRBV11-2 to TRBJ2-7; perhaps TRBD1 as D (6 bases). CDR1 is SGHAT and CDR2 is FQNNGV in the germline V gene. This CDR3 comprises 14 residues. V lost 5 bases and J 2 bases, leaving 13 bases between the germline ends.

The V and J genes are TRBV7-9 and TRBJ1-6, with D possibly matching TRBD1 (5 bases). V shed 0 bases and J shed 10 bases, with 16 bases lying between them. The germline gives CDR1 SEHNR, CDR2 FQNEAQ (reference sequence). CDR3 length: 16 residues. DNA for the CDR3: TGTGCCAGCAGCTTAGCTGTGGGGGAATTGAGATCACCCCTCCACTTT. Translating it yields CASSLAVGELRSPLHF. Full variable domain (outside the CDR3, taken from reference TRBV7-9 and TRBJ1-6): DTGVSQNPRHKITKRGQNVTFRCDPISEHNRLYWYRQTLGQGPEFLTYFQNEAQLEKSRLLSDRFSAERPKGSFSTLEIQRTEQGDSAMYLCASSLAVGELRSPLHFGNGTRLTVT.